A single T cell receptor (beta chain) is shown here with its context. Its cognate antigen is unknown. How the authors handled the data: It was from CDR3 differences across clinicopathological groups that a distant-metastasis classifier for papillary thyroid cancer was built. TCRdb used MiXCR to call clones anew from the PCR reads. TCRdb's processing, not the authors' own work, is the source of the V and J calls. The table records 60,000 to 85,000 clones, 18% of them present only once. This sample is drawn from a study of metastatic and nonmetastatic thyroid tumors. As for the study in general: Comparative analysis of repertoires was undertaken across blood and tumor or nodule tissue obtained from malignant and benign thyroid patients.

No patient had received any treatment before thyroid surgery. The V gene lost 1 base and the J gene lost 5 bases, with 14 bases spanning the gap. This CDR3 comprises 15 residues. CDR1 and CDR2 (germline): GTSNPN, SVGIG (reference sequence). Study-wide results and caveats: Benign nodules reportedly had significantly lower TCR beta diversity than malignant thyroid tumors in blood and tumor.

The V gene is TRBV30, the J gene TRBJ2-2, with D perhaps matching TRBD2 (5 bases). The sequence was obtained from a female donor with papillary thyroid cancer or a benign thyroid nodule (not recorded which). Some clones in this sample may be carry-over from other donors' samples. Sample: blood. CDR3 bases: TGTGCCTGGAGTGATGTGGGAGTCGAGACCGGGGAGCTGTTTTTT. It translates to CAWSDVGVETGELFF.